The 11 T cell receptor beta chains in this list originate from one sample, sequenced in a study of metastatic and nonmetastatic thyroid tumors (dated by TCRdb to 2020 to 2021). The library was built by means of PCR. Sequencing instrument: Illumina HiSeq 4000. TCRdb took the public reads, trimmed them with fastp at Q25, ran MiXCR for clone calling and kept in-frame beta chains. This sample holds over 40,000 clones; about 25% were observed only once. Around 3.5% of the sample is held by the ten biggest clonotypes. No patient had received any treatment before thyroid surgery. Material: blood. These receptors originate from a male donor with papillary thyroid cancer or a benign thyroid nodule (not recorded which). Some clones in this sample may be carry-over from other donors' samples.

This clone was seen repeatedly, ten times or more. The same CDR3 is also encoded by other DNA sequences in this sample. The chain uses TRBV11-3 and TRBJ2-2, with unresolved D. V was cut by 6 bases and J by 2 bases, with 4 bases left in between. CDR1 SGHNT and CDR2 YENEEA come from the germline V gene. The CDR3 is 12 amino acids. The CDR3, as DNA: TGTGCCAGCAGGGGCAACACCGGGGAGCTGTTTTTT. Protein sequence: CASRGNTGELFF.

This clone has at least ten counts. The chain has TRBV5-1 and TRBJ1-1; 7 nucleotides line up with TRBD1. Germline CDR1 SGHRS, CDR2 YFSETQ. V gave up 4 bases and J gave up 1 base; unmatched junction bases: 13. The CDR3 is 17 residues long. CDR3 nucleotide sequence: TGCGCCAGCAGCCCGGCACCGACAGGGTTCCCGAACACTGAAGCTTTCTTT. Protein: CASSPAPTGFPNTEAFF.

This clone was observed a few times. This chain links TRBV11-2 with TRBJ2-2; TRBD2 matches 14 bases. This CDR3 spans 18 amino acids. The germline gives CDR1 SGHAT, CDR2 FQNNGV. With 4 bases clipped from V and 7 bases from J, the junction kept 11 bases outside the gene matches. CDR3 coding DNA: TGTGCCAGCAGCTGGAATTCCGGGACTAGCGGGGGTGGCGGGGAGCTGTTTTTT. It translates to CASSWNSGTSGGGGELFF.

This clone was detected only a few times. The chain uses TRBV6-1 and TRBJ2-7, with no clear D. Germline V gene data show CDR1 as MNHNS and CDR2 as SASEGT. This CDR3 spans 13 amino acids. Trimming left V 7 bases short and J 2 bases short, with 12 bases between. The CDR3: CASKLTNTYEQYF. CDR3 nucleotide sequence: TGTGCCAGCAAGCTGACCAACACCTACGAGCAGTACTTC.

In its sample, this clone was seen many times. CDR3 region: CASSVRTGGYEQYF. For the CDR3, the DNA is TGTGCCAGCAGCGTACGGACAGGGGGGTACGAGCAGTACTTC. The chain has TRBV9 and TRBJ2-7; 10 bases map to TRBD1. CDR1 SGDLS and CDR2 YYNGEE come from the germline V gene. The V segment lost 1 base and the J segment 4 bases; nucleotides outside the gene matches: 2. The CDR3 has 14 amino acids.

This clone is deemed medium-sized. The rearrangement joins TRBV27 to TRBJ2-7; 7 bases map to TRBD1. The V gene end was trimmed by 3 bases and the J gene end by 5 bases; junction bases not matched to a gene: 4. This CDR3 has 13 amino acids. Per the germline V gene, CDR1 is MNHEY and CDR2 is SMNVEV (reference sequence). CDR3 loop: CASSFQGDHEQYF. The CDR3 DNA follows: TGTGCCAGCAGTTTCCAGGGGGATCACGAGCAGTACTTC.

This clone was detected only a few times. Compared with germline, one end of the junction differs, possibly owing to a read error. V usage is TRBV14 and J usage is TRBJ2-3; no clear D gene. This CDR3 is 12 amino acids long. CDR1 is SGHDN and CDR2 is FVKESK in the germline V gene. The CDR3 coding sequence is TGTGCCGGCAGCCGCACCACAGATACGCAGTATTTT. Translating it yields CAGSRTTDTQYF.

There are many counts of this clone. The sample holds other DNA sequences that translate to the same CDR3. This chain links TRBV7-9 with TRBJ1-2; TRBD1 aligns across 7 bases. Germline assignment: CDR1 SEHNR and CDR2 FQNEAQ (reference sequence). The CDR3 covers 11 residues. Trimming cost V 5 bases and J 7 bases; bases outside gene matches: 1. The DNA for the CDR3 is TGTGCCAGCAGCAGACAGGGTGGCTACACCTTC. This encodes CASSRQGGYTF.

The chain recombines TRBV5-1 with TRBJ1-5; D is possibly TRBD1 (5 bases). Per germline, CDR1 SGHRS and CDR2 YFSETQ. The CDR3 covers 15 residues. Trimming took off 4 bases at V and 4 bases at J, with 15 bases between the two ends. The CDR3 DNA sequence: TGCGCCAGCAGCCCCGACGGGGCAACTAATCAGCCCCAGCATTTT. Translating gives CASSPDGATNQPQHF.

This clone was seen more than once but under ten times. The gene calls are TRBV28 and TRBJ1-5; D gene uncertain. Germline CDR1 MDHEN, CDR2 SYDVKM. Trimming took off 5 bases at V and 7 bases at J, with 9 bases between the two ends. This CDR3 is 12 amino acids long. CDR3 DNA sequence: TGTGCCAGCAGTCAAAACTACCAGCCCCAGCATTTT. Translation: CASSQNYQPQHF.

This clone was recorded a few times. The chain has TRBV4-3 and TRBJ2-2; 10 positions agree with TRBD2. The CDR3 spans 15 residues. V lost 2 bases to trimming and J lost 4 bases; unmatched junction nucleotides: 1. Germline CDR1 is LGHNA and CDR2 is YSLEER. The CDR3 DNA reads TGCGCCAGCAGCCAACTAGCGGGAGTCACCGGGGAGCTGTTTTTT. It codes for CASSQLAGVTGELFF.